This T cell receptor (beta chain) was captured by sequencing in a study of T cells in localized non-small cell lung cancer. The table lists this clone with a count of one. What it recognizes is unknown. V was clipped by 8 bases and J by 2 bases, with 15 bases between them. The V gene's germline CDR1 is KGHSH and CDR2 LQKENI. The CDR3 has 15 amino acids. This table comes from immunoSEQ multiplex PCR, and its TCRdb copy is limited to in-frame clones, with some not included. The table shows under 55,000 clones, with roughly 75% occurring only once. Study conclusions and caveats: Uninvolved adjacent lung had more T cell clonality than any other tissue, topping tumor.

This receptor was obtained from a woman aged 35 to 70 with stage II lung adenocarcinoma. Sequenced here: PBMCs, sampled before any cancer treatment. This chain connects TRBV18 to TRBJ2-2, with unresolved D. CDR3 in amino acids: CASVTEGGNTGELFF. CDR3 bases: TGTGCCAGCGTCACCGAAGGTGGAAACACCGGGGAGCTGTTTTTT.